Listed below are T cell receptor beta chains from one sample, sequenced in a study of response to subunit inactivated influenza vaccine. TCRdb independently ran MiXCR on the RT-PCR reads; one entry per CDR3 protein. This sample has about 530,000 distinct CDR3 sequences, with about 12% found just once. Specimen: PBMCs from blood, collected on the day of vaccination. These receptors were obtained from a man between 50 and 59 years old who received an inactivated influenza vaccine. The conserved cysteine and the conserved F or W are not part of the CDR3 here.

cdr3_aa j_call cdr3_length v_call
ASSLGGGLGEKLF TRBJ1-4 13 TRBV5-1
ASSLPRGELF TRBJ2-2 10 TRBV28
ASSDSAGASTDTQY TRBJ2-3 14 TRBV6-4
ASSPLGGSTDTQY TRBJ2-3 13 TRBV7-9
SASSAGAYNEQF TRBJ2-1 12 TRBV20-1
ASRTGTSLADTQY TRBJ2-3 13 TRBV7-2
SGGGTEQY TRBJ2-7 8 TRBV29-1
ASSRSGAGRRTGANVLT TRBJ2-6 17 TRBV4-2
ASSSTVLAGGPLSYNEQF TRBJ2-1 18 TRBV11-1
ASSHNGLNTGELF TRBJ2-2 13 TRBV3-1
ASSLEGGSSSYNEQF TRBJ2-1 15 TRBV7-8
ASSLVGQGTEQF TRBJ2-1 12 TRBV7-2
ASSFGDSEQY TRBJ2-7 10 TRBV7-9
ASSRIPQETQY TRBJ2-5 11 TRBV4-3
ASTPHTGGAGEKLF TRBJ1-4 14 TRBV12-3/TRBV12-4
ASSSGQGSNQPQH TRBJ1-5 13 TRBV28
ASSPGGGGTYEQY TRBJ2-7 13 TRBV5-1
ASSQTRTGRAQY TRBJ2-5 12 TRBV6-1
ASRLGGVGGLQY TRBJ2-7 12 TRBV27
ASSAEETQY TRBJ2-5 9 TRBV9
ASSPSGGPAYNEQF TRBJ2-1 14 TRBV12-3/TRBV12-4
ASSLGDRAWEKLF TRBJ1-4 13 TRBV7-9
ASSQSIRQGAGETQY TRBJ2-5 15 TRBV4-3
ASSLVRGTEAF TRBJ1-1 11 TRBV5-1
SARGITNTGELF TRBJ2-2 12 TRBV20-1
ASSPLAGVQETQY TRBJ2-5 13 TRBV7-8